This T cell receptor (beta chain) emerged from a study of PD-1 blockade in classical Hodgkin lymphoma. With 3 bases removed from V and 3 bases from J, the gap between germline ends came to 17 bases. Germline CDR1 reads SNHLY; CDR2 reads FYNNEI. CDR3 length equals 16 residues. Each and every patient relapsed after autologous stem cell transplantation, and patients got differing brentuximab vedotin exposure. Researchers pulled CD8+ T cells out of thawed PBMCs using magnetic negative selection. Complete response, partial response or progressive disease was each patient's best response. Some clones are missing from TCRdb's copy, which holds only in-frame ones; the method was immunoSEQ multiplex PCR. This table holds about 12,000 clones, 84% found once.

The material sequenced was CD8+ T cells from blood, taken at baseline. This receptor was obtained from a human donor with classical Hodgkin lymphoma. This sequence joins TRBV2 and TRBJ1-2; D remains ambiguous. Here the CDR3 DNA reads TGTGCCAGCAGTGATTGGGATCCACCCGATGACTATGGCTACACCTTC. Amino acid sequence: CASSDWDPPDDYGYTF.